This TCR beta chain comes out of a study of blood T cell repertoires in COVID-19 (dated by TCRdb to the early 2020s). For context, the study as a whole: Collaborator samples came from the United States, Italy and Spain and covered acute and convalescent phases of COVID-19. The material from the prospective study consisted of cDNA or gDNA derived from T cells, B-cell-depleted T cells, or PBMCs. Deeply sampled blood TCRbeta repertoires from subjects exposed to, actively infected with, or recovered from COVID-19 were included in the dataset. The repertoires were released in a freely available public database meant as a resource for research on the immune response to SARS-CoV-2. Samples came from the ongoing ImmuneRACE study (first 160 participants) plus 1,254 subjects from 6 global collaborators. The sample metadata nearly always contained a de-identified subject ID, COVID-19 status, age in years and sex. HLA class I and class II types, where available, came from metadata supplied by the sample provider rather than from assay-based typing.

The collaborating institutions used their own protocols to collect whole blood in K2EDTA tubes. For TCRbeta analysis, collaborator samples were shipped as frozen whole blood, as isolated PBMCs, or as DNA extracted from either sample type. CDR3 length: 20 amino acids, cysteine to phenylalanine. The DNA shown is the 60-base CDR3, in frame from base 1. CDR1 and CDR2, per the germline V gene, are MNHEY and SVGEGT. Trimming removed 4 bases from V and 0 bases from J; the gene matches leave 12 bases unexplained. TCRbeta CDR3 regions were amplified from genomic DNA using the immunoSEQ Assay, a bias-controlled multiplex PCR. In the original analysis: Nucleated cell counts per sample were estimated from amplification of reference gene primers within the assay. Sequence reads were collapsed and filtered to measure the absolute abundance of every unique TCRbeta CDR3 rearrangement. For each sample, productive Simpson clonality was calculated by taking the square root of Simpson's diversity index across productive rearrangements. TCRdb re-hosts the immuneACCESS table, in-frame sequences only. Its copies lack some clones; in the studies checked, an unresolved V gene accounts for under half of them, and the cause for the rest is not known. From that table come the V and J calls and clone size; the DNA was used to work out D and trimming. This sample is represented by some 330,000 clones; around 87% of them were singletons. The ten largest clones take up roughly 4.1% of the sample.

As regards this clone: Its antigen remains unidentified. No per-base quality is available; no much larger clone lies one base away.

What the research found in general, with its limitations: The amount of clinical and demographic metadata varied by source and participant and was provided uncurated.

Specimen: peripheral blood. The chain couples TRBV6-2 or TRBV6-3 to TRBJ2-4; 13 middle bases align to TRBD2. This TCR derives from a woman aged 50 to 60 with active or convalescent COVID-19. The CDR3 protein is CASSFSQLAGGGLAKNIQYF. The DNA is TGTGCCAGCAGTTTCTCCCAACTAGCGGGAGGGGGCTTAGCCAAAAACATTCAGTACTTC.